The next 14 T cell receptor beta chains were all read from a single sample in a study of human thymus T cells. Thymus specimens were resections from corrective heart surgery. Sequencing was performed with immunoSEQ multiplex PCR; in TCRdb, only in-frame clones are kept and a portion is missing. Of tens of thousands of clones detected, 95% appear once; the ten largest clones hold under 0.04%. Input material: thymus tissue. Receptors were obtained from a girl under three years old with a congenital heart defect but otherwise immunologically healthy.

The chain employs TRBV19 and TRBJ1-4; D unclear. This CDR3 has 12 residues. CDR1 is LNHDA and CDR2 is SQIVND in the germline V gene (reference sequence). V was cut by 5 bases and J by 17 bases, with 18 bases left in between. CDR3: CASSVGAGPNFF. Written as DNA, the CDR3 is TGTGCCAGTAGTGTGGGTGCCGGACCCAACTTTTTT.

The J gene is TRBJ1-2, the V gene TRBV28; D is perhaps TRBD1 (5 bases). CDR1 is MDHEN and CDR2 is SYDVKM in the germline V gene. The CDR3 is made up of 15 amino acids. V was clipped by 2 bases and J by 2 bases, with 12 bases between them. The CDR3 DNA reads TGTGCCAGCAGTTTACGTAGGGGTCCCAACTATGGCTACACCTTC. Its protein is CASSLRRGPNYGYTF.

The chain combines TRBV5-8 with TRBJ2-1; D is undetermined. Germline-derived CDR1 and CDR2 are SGHTS and YDEGEE. V lost 4 bases and J lost 8, with 13 bases in between. This CDR3 has 13 amino acids. The CDR3: CASSPCRVHEQFF. For the CDR3, the DNA is TGTGCCAGCAGCCCCTGTCGTGTGCATGAGCAGTTCTTC.

This clone occurred a few times. CDR3 nucleotides: TGTGCCAGCAGTTACACAGGAATCCACTATGGCTACACCTTC. Amino acids: CASSYTGIHYGYTF. V and J are TRBV6-5 and TRBJ1-2, with D possibly being TRBD1 (5 bases). Deletions cut 2 bases from V and 3 bases from J, with 10 bases between. Germline lookup yields CDR1 MNHEY and CDR2 SVGAGI. The CDR3 is 14 residues long.

CDR3 residues: CASSLQQGASVAKNIQYF. The CDR3 coding sequence is TGTGCCAGCAGCTTACAACAGGGGGCCTCGGTAGCCAAAAACATTCAGTACTTC. The chain combines TRBV7-2 with TRBJ2-4, with 9 positions matching TRBD1. CDR1 and CDR2 from the germline V gene are SGHTA and FQGNSA. V was pared by 2 bases and J by 0 bases, with 8 bases of the junction left unmatched. The CDR3 totals 18 residues. Based on the CDR3 plus reference TRBV7-2 and TRBJ2-4, the full variable domain is GAGVSQSPSNKVTEKGKDVELRCDPISGHTALYWYRQSLGQGLEFLIYFQGNSAPDKSGLPSDRFSAERTGGSVSTLTIQRTQQEDSAVYLCASSLQQGASVAKNIQYFGAGTRLSVL.

J is TRBJ1-1 and V is TRBV7-2, with 11 nucleotides matching TRBD1. In germline, CDR1 is SGHTA, CDR2 FQGNSA. The CDR3 is made up of 14 amino acids. Germline trimming cut 3 bases from V and 11 bases from J; bases unmatched to any gene: 8. In nucleotides, the CDR3 is TGTGCCAGCAGCTTCGGACAGGGGGCCCGCCGGGCTTTCTTT. Translation gives CASSFGQGARRAFF.

This rearrangement joins TRBV11-2 to TRBJ2-3, with TRBD2 matching 8 bases. There are 16 residues in the CDR3. J was trimmed by 6 bases and V by 5 bases; bases with no gene match: 13. The germline CDR1 and CDR2 sequences are SGHAT and FQNNGV. The DNA of the CDR3 is TGTGCCAGCAGCCCCAAGGGTCGCGGGAGGTGGGATACGCAGTATTTT. Protein sequence: CASSPKGRGRWDTQYF.

This chain connects TRBV28 to TRBJ2-2; D unresolved. This CDR3 is 17 amino acids long. The germline gives CDR1 MDHEN, CDR2 SYDVKM. V lost 5 bases and J 3 bases, leaving 19 bases between the germline ends. The CDR3 here is CASSPHISAGDTGELFF. DNA of the CDR3: TGTGCCAGCAGTCCCCATATAAGCGCTGGGGACACCGGGGAGCTGTTTTTT.

V is TRBV9 and J is TRBJ2-3, with D perhaps assigned TRBD1 or TRBD2 (5 bases each). CDR1 and CDR2 (germline): SGDLS, YYNGEE. The V end lost 0 bases, the J end lost 2 bases, and 10 bases lay between the germline ends. The CDR3 length is 15 residues. The CDR3 loop reads CASSVGRDPTDTQYF. The DNA of the CDR3 is TGTGCCAGCAGCGTAGGCAGGGACCCCACAGATACGCAGTATTTT.

The rearrangement uses TRBV27 and TRBJ2-5, with 13 bases matching TRBD2. V lost 4 bases and J lost 5; bases outside the gene matches: 10. Germline V gives CDR1 MNHEY, CDR2 SMNVEV (reference sequence). This CDR3 is 17 amino acids long. Here the CDR3 reads CASSSSEGTSGKETQYF. CDR3 DNA sequence: TGTGCCAGCAGTTCTTCAGAAGGGACTAGCGGGAAGGAGACCCAGTACTTC.

This rearrangement joins TRBV11-2 to TRBJ2-1, with TRBD2 matching 7 bases. The CDR3 consists of 17 residues. Germline trimming cut 5 bases from V and 8 bases from J; bases unmatched to any gene: 18. Germline CDR1 SGHAT, CDR2 FQNNGV. Here the CDR3 reads CASSPGGLTPLRYEQFF. The CDR3 DNA reads as TGTGCCAGCAGCCCCGGGGGACTAACTCCCCTTCGCTATGAGCAGTTCTTC.

The chain is built from TRBV18 and TRBJ2-3, with 10 bases aligning to TRBD1. Unmatched junction bases numbered 17, after V lost 6 bases and J lost 2 bases. Germline V gene sequence: CDR1 KGHSH, CDR2 LQKENI. The CDR3 loop spans 19 amino acids. CDR3 in amino acids: CASSSLGVTGQGLTDTQYF. The CDR3 region has the DNA TGTGCCAGCTCGTCCCTTGGAGTTACGGGACAGGGGCTCACAGATACGCAGTATTTT.

The chain links TRBV19 to TRBJ1-5; 9 bases fit TRBD1. The CDR3 has 18 amino acids. V lost 4 bases and J lost 1; bases outside the gene matches: 11. Germline V gives CDR1 LNHDA, CDR2 SQIVND (reference sequence). DNA of the CDR3: TGTGCCAGTAGTACCCAACGACAGGGGGAAGGAAGCAATCAGCCCCAGCATTTT. Protein: CASSTQRQGEGSNQPQHF.

The gene calls are TRBV7-2 and TRBJ2-1; 7 nucleotides match TRBD1. CDR1 is SGHTA and CDR2 is FQGNSA in the germline V gene. V dropped 2 bases and J dropped 8; count of bases not matched to a gene: 21. The CDR3 loop spans 19 amino acids. The DNA for the CDR3 is TGTGCCAGCAGCTTAAGATCTCGAGGACAGGAGCCTCCGACGGATGAGCAGTTCTTC. Translating it yields CASSLRSRGQEPPTDEQFF. Together with reference TRBV7-2 and TRBJ2-1, the CDR3 gives the full variable domain: GAGVSQSPSNKVTEKGKDVELRCDPISGHTALYWYRQSLGQGLEFLIYFQGNSAPDKSGLPSDRFSAERTGGSVSTLTIQRTQQEDSAVYLCASSLRSRGQEPPTDEQFFGPGTRLTVL.